Shown below are 2 T cell receptor beta chains from a single sample sequenced in a study of chemoradiotherapy in HPV16-positive cancers. Sequencing used immunoSEQ multiplex PCR; TCRdb keeps in-frame clones, though not all of them. In the table there are approximately 20,000 clones, over 85% of which are singletons. Sequences were derived from blood, sampled from a patient who underwent chemoradiotherapy. The receptors here all came from a human donor with HPV-associated anogenital cancer.

The genes are TRBV5-1 and TRBJ2-3, with 9 nucleotides matching TRBD2. CDR1 SGHRS and CDR2 YFSETQ come from the germline V gene. The CDR3 loop spans 17 amino acids. Losses at the gene ends were 0 bases for V and 1 base for J; bases not matched to a gene: 6. The CDR3 loop reads CASSLAPVAGGTDTQYF. For the CDR3, the DNA is TGCGCCAGCAGCTTGGCCCCGGTAGCGGGGGGCACAGATACGCAGTATTTT.

The chain combines TRBV19 with TRBJ2-2, with 10 positions matching TRBD1. V dropped 6 bases and J dropped 0; count of bases not matched to a gene: 7. Germline V gene data show CDR1 as LNHDA and CDR2 as SQIVND (reference sequence). This CDR3 is built from 17 residues. This CDR3 reads CASSRGQGGANTGELFF. The CDR3 nucleotides read TGTGCCAGTAGCCGCGGACAGGGGGGGGCGAACACCGGGGAGCTGTTTTTT.